The 20 T cell receptor beta chains reported below all come from one sample, sequenced in a study of OX40 agonist ivuxolimab in advanced cancers. The table came from immunoSEQ multiplex PCR; TCRdb's copy has only in-frame clones and leaves some out. The sample yields 50,000 to 65,000 clones, around 90% seen once. The input for sequencing was CD4+ or CD8+ T cells sorted from blood, taken in a trial of the OX40 agonist ivuxolimab. These receptors were obtained from an adult with an advanced solid tumor such as melanoma, head and neck, liver or kidney cancer.

This sequence joins TRBV28 and TRBJ2-1, with D perhaps TRBD1 or TRBD2 (5 bases each). The CDR3 spans 18 residues. Germline V CDR1 and CDR2: MDHEN, SYDVKM. V was trimmed by 3 bases and J by 8 bases, leaving 26 bases between them. The CDR3 sequence is CASSFFLGWDGVRYEQFF. CDR3 coding DNA: TGTGCCAGCAGTTTCTTTCTTGGGTGGGACGGCGTAAGGTATGAGCAGTTCTTC. Using reference TRBV28 and TRBJ2-1 for the parts outside the CDR3, the full variable domain is DVKVTQSSRYLVKRTGEKVFLECVQDMDHENMFWYRQDPGLGLRLIYFSYDVKMKEKGDIPEGYSVSREKKERFSLILESASTNQTSMYLCASSFFLGWDGVRYEQFFGPGTRLTVL.

The chain employs TRBV6-1 and TRBJ2-5; possibly TRBD2 for D (5 bases). Trimming left V 4 bases short and J 5 bases short, with 8 bases between. Germline loops: CDR1 MNHNS, CDR2 SASEGT. The CDR3 contains 12 residues. The DNA for the CDR3 is TGTGCCAGCAGTGGGACTTATGAGACCCAGTACTTC. Translating gives CASSGTYETQYF.

A single count supports this clone. CDR3 DNA: TGTGCCAGCAGCTTTGCCAAAAACATTCAGTACTTC. It is translated as CASSFAKNIQYF. The rearrangement uses TRBV5-6 and TRBJ2-4; no firm D call. The germline V gene encodes CDR1 SGHDT and CDR2 YYEEEE. Trimming removed 2 bases at V and 1 base at J, with 1 base between. This CDR3 has 12 amino acids.

The V call is TRBV5-6, the J call TRBJ1-4, with a weak D call TRBD1 (6 bases). The V end was cut by 5 bases, the J end by 0 bases, with 17 bases between. The CDR3 spans 17 residues. From germline, CDR1 is SGHDT and CDR2 YYEEEE. This CDR3 reads CASSYDRPGATNEKLFF. Written as DNA, the CDR3 is TGTGCCAGCAGTTATGACAGGCCCGGAGCAACTAATGAAAAACTGTTTTTT. The entire variable domain, with the rest obtained from reference TRBV5-6 and TRBJ1-4, is as follows: DAGVTQSPTHLIKTRGQQVTLRCSPKSGHDTVSWYQQALGQGPQFIFQYYEEEERQRGNFPDRFSGHQFPNYSSELNVNALLLGDSALYLCASSYDRPGATNEKLFFGSGTQLSVL.

The rearrangement joins TRBV7-2 to TRBJ1-6; no definite D call. This CDR3 is built from 16 residues. V lost 0 bases and J lost 11, with 17 bases in between. The germline CDR1 and CDR2 sequences are SGHTA and FQGNSA. The chain's CDR3 is CASSLALRGGRAPLHF. CDR3 coding DNA: TGTGCCAGCAGCTTAGCGCTCCGAGGTGGGAGGGCACCCCTCCACTTT.

CDR3 in DNA: TGTGCCAGCAGTTCCCGACAGGGCCCAGATACGCAGTATTTT. This sequence encodes CASSSRQGPDTQYF. The gene calls are TRBV6-1 and TRBJ2-3; TRBD1 matches at 7 bases. This CDR3 is built from 14 residues. Looked up from germline, CDR1 is MNHNS and CDR2 is SASEGT. V lost 5 bases, J lost 4 bases, and 6 bases stayed unmatched.

The J gene is TRBJ2-3, the V gene TRBV15; TRBD2 matches at 7 bases. Germline CDR1 LNHNV, CDR2 YYDKDF (reference sequence). V was pared by 0 bases and J by 0 bases, with 6 bases of the junction left unmatched. CDR3 length: 17 residues. The CDR3 spells CATSRDRRETSTDTQYF. The CDR3 DNA reads as TGTGCCACCAGCAGAGATCGGCGGGAGACTAGCACAGATACGCAGTATTTT.

The CDR3 region has the DNA TGTGCCAGCAGGCTAAACACCGGGGAGCTGTTTTTT. Translating it yields CASRLNTGELFF. The chain recombines TRBV7-2 with TRBJ2-2; no clear D. The CDR3 is made up of 12 amino acids. Trimming pared 6 bases from V and 2 bases from J, leaving 4 bases between. The germline gives CDR1 SGHTA, CDR2 FQGNSA. Full variable domain (remainder filled in from reference TRBV7-2 and TRBJ2-2): GAGVSQSPSNKVTEKGKDVELRCDPISGHTALYWYRQSLGQGLEFLIYFQGNSAPDKSGLPSDRFSAERTGGSVSTLTIQRTQQEDSAVYLCASRLNTGELFFGEGSRLTVL.

The gene calls are TRBV2 and TRBJ1-1; D remains unclear. The V and J ends lost 6 bases and 7 bases respectively, with 12 bases between them. Germline V lookup: CDR1 SNHLY, CDR2 FYNNEI. This CDR3 region has 12 residues. In DNA form, the CDR3 reads TGTGCCAGCAGCCTAGGTGTCTATGAAGCTTTCTTT. Translation: CASSLGVYEAFF.

The genes are TRBV19 and TRBJ2-5; D call uncertain. The V end lost 10 bases, the J end lost 2 bases, and 17 bases lay between the germline ends. In germline, CDR1 is LNHDA, CDR2 SQIVND (reference sequence). The CDR3 is 14 amino acids. CDR3 nucleotides: TGTGCCACCAGGACCCCCGGAGCACAAGAGACCCAGTACTTC. Translation: CATRTPGAQETQYF.

This chain uses TRBV18 with TRBJ2-3; 7 bases are a match to TRBD2. Germline V lookup: CDR1 KGHSH, CDR2 LQKENI. The ends lost 6 bases at V and 4 bases at J; junction bases unmatched: 4. CDR3 length: 13 amino acids. For the CDR3, the DNA is TGTGCCAGCTCTCGCGGGAGCCCAGATACGCAGTATTTT. It codes for CASSRGSPDTQYF.

This clone is a singleton in its sample. This chain joins TRBV5-1 and TRBJ2-4; possible D gene TRBD1, 6 bases. Deletions cut 0 bases from V and 0 bases from J, with 10 bases between. The CDR3 is 16 residues long. Germline loops: CDR1 SGHRS, CDR2 YFSETQ. The CDR3 region is CASSLVGDKAKNIQYF. The DNA of the CDR3 is TGCGCCAGCAGCTTGGTGGGGGACAAAGCCAAAAACATTCAGTACTTC.

This clone was counted a few times. The chain combines TRBV11-2 with TRBJ1-2; weak D call: TRBD1 (5 bases). Germline V CDR1 and CDR2: SGHAT, FQNNGV. Trimming took off 8 bases at V and 3 bases at J, with 13 bases between the two ends. CDR3 length equals 13 residues. This CDR3 is CASSEQGDYGYTF. DNA of the CDR3: TGTGCCAGCTCTGAGCAGGGCGACTATGGCTACACCTTC.

V gene TRBV6-6 combines with J gene TRBJ2-5, with D perhaps matching TRBD1 (6 bases). Trimming left V 3 bases short and J 2 bases short, with 10 bases between. CDR1 is MNHNY and CDR2 is SVGAGI in the germline V gene (reference sequence). CDR3 length equals 14 residues. The CDR3 reads CASSYTGPQETQYF. The CDR3 nucleotides read TGTGCCAGCAGTTATACAGGGCCTCAAGAGACCCAGTACTTC.

Here the CDR3 reads CATRYPGLTEAFF. CDR3 nucleotide sequence: TGTGCCACCAGGTACCCTGGGCTCACTGAAGCTTTCTTT. The gene calls are TRBV6-1 and TRBJ1-1; no firm D call. Germline-derived CDR1 and CDR2 are MNHNS and SASEGT. Trimming removed 10 bases at V and 4 bases at J, with 16 bases between. This CDR3 is built from 13 residues.

This rearrangement joins TRBV2 to TRBJ1-2; D not certain. Trimming shortened V by 4 bases and J by 4 bases, and 16 bases separated the two germline ends. Germline loops: CDR1 SNHLY, CDR2 FYNNEI. This CDR3 is built from 15 residues. CDR3 in DNA: TGTGCCAGCAGTGGGGGTAGCAGCTCACCCTATGGCTACACCTTC. Residues: CASSGGSSSPYGYTF.

V is TRBV4-2 and J is TRBJ2-7; D is possibly TRBD1 or TRBD2 (6 bases each). The CDR3 totals 15 residues. Trimming cost V 7 bases and J 6 bases, with 22 bases left between them. Germline V gene sequence: CDR1 LGHNA, CDR2 YNFKEQ. As DNA, the CDR3 is TGTGCCAGCATTCTAGGGGGGTCCGGGAGCTCCGAGCAGTACTTC. Encoded protein: CASILGGSGSSEQYF.

The chain employs TRBV20-1 and TRBJ2-1; D gene unclear. This CDR3 has 11 residues. Germline values: CDR1 DFQATT, CDR2 SNEGSKA (reference sequence). Trimming removed 1 base at V and 7 bases at J, with 5 bases between. The chain's CDR3 is CSARGLNEQFF. CDR3 DNA sequence: TGCAGTGCTAGAGGGTTAAATGAGCAGTTCTTC.

The count of this clone is one. This chain uses TRBV4-3 with TRBJ2-5, with TRBD2 matching over 11 bases. Per germline, CDR1 LGHNA and CDR2 YSLEER. The CDR3 spans 16 residues. J lost 3 bases, V lost 6 bases, and 9 bases had no gene match. In DNA form, the CDR3 reads TGCGCCAGCAGTCCCTCCGGGACTAGCGGTAAAGAGACCCAGTACTTC. Its translation: CASSPSGTSGKETQYF.

This clone was counted once. The V call is TRBV6-5, the J call TRBJ1-6; TRBD1 might be the D (6 bases). CDR3 length: 14 residues. Per germline, CDR1 MNHEY and CDR2 SVGAGI. The ends were cut back, 2 bases at V and 8 bases at J, with 10 bases in the middle. This chain's CDR3 is CASSYGQNYSPLHF. The CDR3 DNA follows: TGTGCCAGCAGTTACGGACAGAACTATTCACCCCTCCACTTT.